These T cell receptor beta chains were read from a single sample in a study of vaccination effects on CD4 cells after COVID-19. These receptors lack a known antigen. Assay used: immunoSEQ multiplex PCR; TCRdb lists only in-frame clones, some missing. Here the sample spans tens of thousands of clones, approximately 75% being singletons. Here the sequenced sample was CD4+ T cells from PBMCs cultured with HCoV-OC43 spike peptides, taken before COVID-19 vaccination. Source of these receptors: a human donor who received a COVID-19 vaccine. CDR3s include the opening cysteine and the closing phenylalanine or tryptophan. The D gene is left open where the match is weak. Part of the rows lack a size; the others show once, few, many or a class for expanded clones.

J gene	V gene	clone size	D gene	CDR3 DNA	CDR3 protein
TRBJ1-2	TRBV18	NA	NA	TGTGCCAGCTCACCGACGGAGCATATGGGTTACACCTTC	CASSPTEHMGYTF
TRBJ2-2	TRBV15	NA	TRBD1	TGTGCCACCAGCAGAGATCCAGGACAGGTGAACACCGGGGAGCTGTTTTTT	CATSRDPGQVNTGELFF
TRBJ2-3	TRBV7-3	NA	NA	TGTGCCAGCAGCTTAGCCCCTACAGATACGCAGTATTTT	CASSLAPTDTQYF
TRBJ2-2	TRBV5-1	NA	NA	TGCGCCAGCAGCTTGGCTGTAAACACCGGGGAGCTGTTTTTT	CASSLAVNTGELFF
TRBJ1-6	TRBV5-6	NA	NA	TGTGCCAGCAGCCCGGAGGGAGGTCTCAATTCACCCCTCCACTTT	CASSPEGGLNSPLHF
TRBJ2-5	TRBV7-8	NA	TRBD2	TGTGCCAGCAGCCGTAGCGGGGGGGGAGAGACCCAGTACTTC	CASSRSGGGETQYF
TRBJ2-5	TRBV6-2/TRBV6-3	NA	NA	TGTGCCAGCAGTTACGACCCCAAACTAGGAGGGGGGGAGACCCAGTACTTC	CASSYDPKLGGGETQYF
TRBJ2-3	TRBV2	NA	TRBD1	TGTGCCAGCATGCGGACAGGGACCACAGATACGCAGTATTTT	CASMRTGTTDTQYF
TRBJ1-4	TRBV2	NA	NA	TGTGCCAGCAGTTGGACAGTCTCTAATGAAAAACTGTTTTTT	CASSWTVSNEKLFF
TRBJ2-4	TRBV5-6	NA	NA	TGTGCCAGCAGCACGCCCGGGACTGGTGTCATTCAGTACTTC	CASSTPGTGVIQYF
TRBJ2-1	TRBV4-2	NA	TRBD2	TGTGCCAGCAGCCAAGGTAGGGCTAGCGGGGAAAATGAGCAGTTCTTC	CASSQGRASGENEQFF
TRBJ2-1	TRBV7-6	NA	TRBD2	TGTGCCAGCAGCCTCAGCGGGGGGGCCTTCGATGAGCAGTTCTTC	CASSLSGGAFDEQFF
TRBJ1-2	TRBV18	NA	TRBD1	TGTGCCAGCTCACCACTGGACAGGGGCATTCGCTACACCTTC	CASSPLDRGIRYTF
TRBJ2-1	TRBV6-6	NA	TRBD2	TGTGCCAGCAGTCCCGGGACTAGCGGGGGGGCCGGCAATGAGCAGTTCTTC	CASSPGTSGGAGNEQFF
TRBJ1-4	TRBV5-4	NA	TRBD1	TGTGCCAGCAGCCCGCGACAGGGTAAGGGTAATGAAAAACTGTTTTTT	CASSPRQGKGNEKLFF
TRBJ2-4	TRBV24-1	once	NA	TGTGCCACCAGTAGTTCTGTGGAGGGGAGGAACATTCAGTACTTC	CATSSSVEGRNIQYF
TRBJ1-5	TRBV27	NA	TRBD1	TGTGCCAGCAGTCTAGAGCACCCCGGGACAGGGTGGCGCAATCAGCCCCAGCATTTT	CASSLEHPGTGWRNQPQHF
TRBJ2-3	TRBV18	NA	NA	TGTGCCAGCTCACCATTGCAGGGTACTACCACAGATACGCAGTATTTT	CASSPLQGTTTDTQYF
TRBJ2-5	TRBV9	NA	NA	TGTGCCAGCAGCCCCCGCGGTGGGGGGAGTGACCAGTACTTC	CASSPRGGGSDQYF
TRBJ2-2	TRBV24-1	NA	TRBD2	TGTGCCACCAGTGACCCCGGCGGCGGGGGGATATCCGGGGAGCTGTTTTTT	CATSDPGGGGISGELFF
TRBJ2-5	TRBV3-1/TRBV3-2	NA	TRBD2	TGTGCCAGCAGCCCGCAGCGGGGTTGGACAGAGACCCAGTACTTC	CASSPQRGWTETQYF
TRBJ1-1	TRBV2	NA	TRBD1	TGTGCCAGCTGGGACAGGCAAACTGAAGCTTTCTTT	CASWDRQTEAFF
TRBJ1-4	TRBV2	NA	NA	TGTGCCAGCAGTGGTAGGGGAGGCGAAAAACTGTTTTTT	CASSGRGGEKLFF
TRBJ1-6	TRBV5-5	NA	NA	TGTGCCAGCAGCTTTCTCAGGGATTCACCCCTCCACTTT	CASSFLRDSPLHF
TRBJ1-2	TRBV5-6	NA	NA	TGTGCCAGCAGCCGCAGGGAGGGGCTCGGCTATGGCTACACCTTC	CASSRREGLGYGYTF
TRBJ1-1	TRBV5-1	NA	NA	TGCGCCAGCAGCTCCCTACAGGGAGTGGGGACTGAAGCTTTCTTT	CASSSLQGVGTEAFF
TRBJ2-1	TRBV12-3/TRBV12-4	NA	NA	TGTGCCAGCGAGGGCAGGGGGGACAATGAGCAGTTCTTC	CASEGRGDNEQFF
TRBJ1-4	TRBV21-1	NA	NA	TGTGCCAGCAGCCTCGAAACAGGGGCAACTAATGAAAAACTGTTTTTT	CASSLETGATNEKLFF
TRBJ1-6	TRBV6-7	few	TRBD1	TGTGCCAGCAGTTATTTGACAGGGGGCCATAATTCACCCCTCCACTTT	CASSYLTGGHNSPLHF
TRBJ1-2	TRBV12-5	few	NA	TGTGCTAGTGGTTTGGCCTCAGGGGACTTCCACTATGGCTACACCTTC	CASGLASGDFHYGYTF
TRBJ2-6	TRBV5-5	NA	TRBD2	TGTGCCAGCTCGGGGGGGGTACCTCTCTCCGGGGCCAACGTCCTGACTTTC	CASSGGVPLSGANVLTF
TRBJ1-3	TRBV24-1	NA	NA	TGTGCCACCAGCGCCCCGGGCTCTGGAAACACCATATATTTT	CATSAPGSGNTIYF
TRBJ1-1	TRBV5-6	NA	TRBD1	TGTGCCAGCAGTAGCGGGACAGGGGCTTTCACTGAAGCTTTCTTT	CASSSGTGAFTEAFF
TRBJ2-3	TRBV19	NA	TRBD1	TGTGCCAGTAGTATAGGGGAGACAGGGGAAAGAGATACGCAGTATTTT	CASSIGETGERDTQYF
TRBJ2-2	TRBV5-1	few	NA	TGCGCCAGCAGCTTGGGACAGAGCACCGGGGAGCTGTTTTTT	CASSLGQSTGELFF
TRBJ2-3	TRBV4-3	NA	NA	TGCGCCAGCAGCCAAGTGATCACAGATACGCAGTATTTT	CASSQVITDTQYF
TRBJ1-1	TRBV5-8	NA	NA	TGTGCCAGCAGCTTGCGTGGGGGCGGGCGAAACACTGAAGCTTTCTTT	CASSLRGGGRNTEAFF
TRBJ1-3	TRBV30	NA	TRBD1	TGTGCCTGGAGTGTACGTTATCAGGGGGCTTCTGGAAACACCATATATTTT	CAWSVRYQGASGNTIYF
TRBJ1-1	TRBV6-5	NA	TRBD1	TGTGCCAGCAGTTACCAGGGACAGGGTGGAGAAGCTTTCTTT	CASSYQGQGGEAFF
TRBJ2-5	TRBV5-1	NA	NA	TGCGCCAGCAGCGAAGACTGGGTACAAGAGACCCAGTACTTC	CASSEDWVQETQYF
TRBJ2-1	TRBV21-1	NA	NA	TGTGCCAGCAGCGTACGGCAACTGACTAGCGGGGGCAGGAGCTCCTACAATGAGCAGTTCTTC	CASSVRQLTSGGRSSYNEQFF
TRBJ1-4	TRBV18	NA	NA	TGTGCCAGCTCCCGGACCGGGGCCACAAAGGAAAAACTGTTTTTT	CASSRTGATKEKLFF
TRBJ2-6	TRBV2	NA	TRBD1	TGTGCCAGCACCGGACAGGGACCGAGTACTGGGGCCAACGTCCTGACTTTC	CASTGQGPSTGANVLTF
TRBJ1-2	TRBV14	NA	TRBD1	TGTGCCAGCAGCCCCCTAGACAGGGGGCAACAGTCTGGCTACACCTTC	CASSPLDRGQQSGYTF
TRBJ1-3	TRBV4-1	few	NA	TGCGCCAGCAGCCTATTACGCTCTGGAAACACCATATATTTT	CASSLLRSGNTIYF
TRBJ2-5	TRBV18	NA	NA	TGTGCCAGCTCGCCCTTACGACAAGAGACCCAGTACTTC	CASSPLRQETQYF
TRBJ1-4	TRBV9	NA	NA	TGTGCCAGCAGCGTACGGGCTACCGATATCGAAAAACTGTTTTTT	CASSVRATDIEKLFF
TRBJ2-3	TRBV24-1	NA	TRBD1	TGTGCCACCAGTGATCAGACAGGGTTTTCGTCAGATACGCAGTATTTT	CATSDQTGFSSDTQYF
TRBJ2-4	TRBV7-2	NA	NA	TGTGCCAGCAGCTTCCCCTCAACTAGAGCAGACTTC	CASSFPSTRADF
TRBJ2-2	TRBV28	NA	NA	TGTGCCAGCAGTTCCTTTCCCGGGGAGCTGTTTTTT	CASSSFPGELFF